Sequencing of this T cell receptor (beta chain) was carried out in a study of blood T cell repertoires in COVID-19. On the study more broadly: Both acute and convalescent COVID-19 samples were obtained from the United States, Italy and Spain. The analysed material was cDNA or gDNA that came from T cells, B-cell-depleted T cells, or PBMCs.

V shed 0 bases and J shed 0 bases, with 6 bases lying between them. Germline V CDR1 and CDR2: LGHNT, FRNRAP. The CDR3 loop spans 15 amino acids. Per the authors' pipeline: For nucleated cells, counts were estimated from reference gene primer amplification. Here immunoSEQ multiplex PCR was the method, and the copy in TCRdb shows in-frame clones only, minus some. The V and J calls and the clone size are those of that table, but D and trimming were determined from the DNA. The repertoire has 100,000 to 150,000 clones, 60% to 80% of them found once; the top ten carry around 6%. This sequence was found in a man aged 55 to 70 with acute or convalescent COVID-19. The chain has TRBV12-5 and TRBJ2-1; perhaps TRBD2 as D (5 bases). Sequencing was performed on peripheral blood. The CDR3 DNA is TGTGCTAGTGGTTTGGTAGGGAGCTCCTACAATGAGCAGTTCTTC. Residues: CASGLVGSSYNEQFF.